These T cell receptor beta chains were read from a single sample in a study of blood T cell repertoires in COVID-19. Using immunoSEQ multiplex PCR, the repertoire was profiled, and TCRdb retains in-frame clones only, with some absent. The profile shows some 71,000 clones, about nine tenths of them singletons. The sample comprised peripheral blood. These receptors came from a man aged 30 to 39 with acute or convalescent COVID-19. Both conserved end residues are part of each CDR3. A clone size is listed for some rows: how often the clone was seen (once, few, many), or a class if it is expanded.

cdr3_aa	v_call	j_call	clone_size
CASSVLPAGLDTQYF	TRBV9	TRBJ2-3	NA
CASSARTSGGSEQFF	TRBV9	TRBJ2-1	NA
CSATSDTDTQYF	TRBV29-1	TRBJ2-3	NA
CASNSQSTQYF	TRBV3-1/TRBV3-2	TRBJ2-5	once
CASSVAGGTGETQYF	TRBV9	TRBJ2-5	NA
CASSPSTGAFF	TRBV12-3/TRBV12-4	TRBJ1-1	NA
CASSSTVSGNTIYF	TRBV5-4	TRBJ1-3	NA
CASSTTLAGGRGTQYF	TRBV7-2	TRBJ2-5	NA
CASSPTSQNTGELFF	TRBV27	TRBJ2-2	NA
CASRHRGGSNQPQHF	TRBV6-6	TRBJ1-5	few
CASSQFKGSTEAFF	TRBV14	TRBJ1-1	NA
CASSLDGQASGNTIYF	TRBV11-2	TRBJ1-3	NA
CASSPTGTSGANVLTF	TRBV5-1	TRBJ2-6	NA
CASSSRTSGSGAGELFF	TRBV18	TRBJ2-2	NA
CASSYPGVGQYGYTF	TRBV6-5	TRBJ1-2	NA
CAISEPETVGLLHF	TRBV10-3	TRBJ1-6	NA
CASSKDRSGYTF	TRBV28	TRBJ1-2	NA
CASSEDRDLYGYTF	TRBV2	TRBJ1-2	NA
CASSLNRGPASNQPQHF	TRBV19	TRBJ1-5	NA
CSVPGGETQYF	TRBV29-1	TRBJ2-5	NA
CASSSRTSGEETQYF	TRBV7-8	TRBJ2-5	NA
CASSNRDRDRGFRSYNSPLHF	TRBV6-2/TRBV6-3	TRBJ1-6	NA